The 17 T cell receptor delta chains listed next were all sequenced from one sample in a study of γδ T cells in repeated Plasmodium falciparum infection. Flow sorting of PBMC yielded separate Vgamma9/Vdelta2+ and Vdelta2-negative gammadelta T cell populations for bulk repertoire analysis. TCRdb ran CATT on the multiplex PCR reads. Seen here are tens of thousands of delta-chain clones, 0.8% to 1% observed once, and the top ten hold roughly 9.9%. The source material was gamma-delta T cells from blood. The origin of the receptors is a pool of human donors (malaria-infected and uninfected, not separated).

On this clone itself: The likely explanation is a read error, given a far larger clone one base away. Within the sample, other DNA sequences also encode this same CDR3. The genes are TRDV2 and TRDJ2; 9 nucleotides line up with TRDD3. The J gene, left out of TCRdb, was set here by checking the DNA against germline. The CDR3 is 14 amino acids. Germline V gene sequence: CDR1 GEAIGNYY, CDR2 EKD. J was trimmed by 11 bases and V by 3 bases; bases with no gene match: 9. The CDR3: CACDQLGEPAQLFF. CDR3 nucleotides: TGTGCCTGTGACCAACTGGGGGAACCCGCGCAACTCTTCTTT.

As regards this clone: TCRdb's listed protein matches a much larger clone and diverges from this DNA's translation at residue 6, likely through a read error; the protein shown comes from the DNA. The V gene is TRDV2, the J gene TRDJ1; weak D call: TRDD3 (5 bases). The J gene, not given by TCRdb, was assigned here from a germline match of the nucleotide sequence. With 8 bases removed from V and 0 bases from J, the gap between germline ends came to 21 bases. The CDR3 covers 16 residues. Germline V gives CDR1 GEAIGNYY, CDR2 EKD. CDR3: CASEKPGVRYTDKLIF. CDR3 coding DNA: TGTGCCTCCGAGAAGCCGGGGGTCCGATACACCGATAAACTCATCTTT.

This clone rates as medium-sized. J is TRDJ3 and V is TRDV2; 11 bases line up with TRDD3. CDR3 size: 18 residues. J lost 0 bases, V lost 3 bases, and 3 bases had no gene match. Germline CDR1 is GEAIGNYY and CDR2 is EKD. This CDR3 is CACDVLGDSSWDTRQMFF. The CDR3 nucleotides are TGTGCCTGTGACGTACTGGGGGATAGCTCCTGGGACACCCGACAGATGTTTTTC.

A note on this clone: A far bigger clonotype differs at one base, so this is likely a read error. Other nucleotide sequences in the sample specify the same CDR3. This chain uses TRDV2 with TRDJ1; the match to TRDD3 covers 10 bases. The J gene, absent from TCRdb, was called here by matching the DNA to germline. The germline V gene encodes CDR1 GEAIGNYY and CDR2 EKD. This CDR3 comprises 21 residues. V lost 1 base, J lost 1 base, and 20 bases stayed unmatched. CDR3 residues: CACDTPSSRHLGDNRTDKLIF. For the CDR3, the DNA is TGTGCCTGTGACACACCGTCTTCAAGGCACCTGGGGGATAATCGCACCGATAAACTCATCTTT.

In regard to this clone: This DNA translates differently at residue 14 from the TCRdb protein, which is that of a much larger clone; a read error is likely, and the protein shown is the DNA's own translation. The J gene is uncalled and the V gene is TRDV2; the table's D call, TRDD3, has no DNA check behind it. Germline V lookup: CDR1 GEAIGNYY, CDR2 EKD. This CDR3 region has 15 residues. CDR3 sequence (DNA): TGTGCCTGTGTCGCAGTACTGGGCTACACCGATAAACTCACCTTT. Protein product: CACVAVLGYTDKLTF.

This clone was detected ten times or more. Only one base separates this from a far larger clonotype, so it likely reflects a read error. Other DNA sequences of this sample code for an identical CDR3. This chain connects TRDV2 to TRDJ2, with TRDD3 matching over 9 bases. The J gene, not given by TCRdb, was assigned here from a germline match of the nucleotide sequence. The V gene end was trimmed by 3 bases and the J gene end by 0 bases; junction bases not matched to a gene: 4. Germline lookup yields CDR1 GEAIGNYY and CDR2 EKD. The CDR3 runs to 16 residues. CDR3 sequence: CACDVLGDTLTAQLFF. CDR3 sequence (DNA): TGTGCCTGTGACGTACTGGGGGACACTTTGACAGCACAACTCTTCTTT.

Many counts were recorded for this clone. The protein TCRdb gives is from a much larger clone and does not agree with this DNA's translation at residue 13, likely a read error; the protein shown here comes from the DNA. The rearrangement joins TRDV1 to TRDJ1, with TRDD3 matching 8 bases. TCRdb records no J gene; here it was assigned by comparing the DNA to germline. The V and J ends lost 2 bases and 0 bases, in that order; junction bases with no gene match: 17. Looked up from germline, CDR1 is TSWWSYY and CDR2 is QGS. The CDR3 spans 20 residues. In DNA form, the CDR3 reads TGTGCTCTTGGGGAAGGAGATACCTACGGGATACGACTGTACACCGATAAACTCATCTTT. It is translated as CALGEGDTYGIRLYTDKLIF.

This clone was detected only a few times. Only one base separates this from a far larger clonotype, so it likely reflects a read error. This same CDR3 is encoded by further DNA sequences in the sample. The CDR3 DNA follows: TGTGCCTGTGACACCGTGGGGGGTTACACCGATAAACTCATCTTC. Its translation: CACDTVGGYTDKLIF. A V gene of TRDV2 was called, but no J gene was assigned; the listed D gene, TRDD3, was not tested against the DNA. CDR1 GEAIGNYY and CDR2 EKD come from the germline V gene. This CDR3 spans 15 amino acids.

This clone came up many times. The rearrangement joins TRDV1 to TRDJ1, with 10 nucleotides matching TRDD3. Germline V gene lookup returns CDR1 TSWWSYY and CDR2 QGS. V lost 0 bases to trimming and J lost 3 bases; unmatched junction nucleotides: 16. The CDR3 has 20 amino acids. The CDR3, as DNA: TGTGCTCTTGGGGAACTACCCCCACTGGGGGATGCTCAAAAAGCCGATAAACTCATCTTT. It specifies CALGELPPLGDAQKADKLIF.

This clone was recorded at least ten times. The TCRdb protein, from a much larger clone, departs from this DNA's translation at residue 22, likely by read error; the protein shown derives from the DNA. The genes are TRDV3 and TRDJ1; 8 bases agree with TRDD3. CDR1 is TVYSNPD and CDR2 is GDNSRS in the germline V gene (reference sequence). The length of the CDR3 is 23 residues. This chain's CDR3 is CAFRGVRSGLQGGGLLYTDKLTF. CDR3 sequence (DNA): TGTGCCTTTAGAGGGGTTAGGTCGGGCCTACAGGGTGGGGGATTACTGTACACCGATAAACTCACCTTT.

Remarks on this clone: TCRdb has a much larger clone's protein, which differs at residue 11 from the translation of this DNA, likely because of a read error; what is shown is the protein translated from the DNA. This sequence joins TRDV2 and TRDJ1, with D perhaps matching TRDD3 (6 bases). TCRdb lists no J gene, so it was determined here by aligning the DNA to germline. Germline CDR1 reads GEAIGNYY; CDR2 reads EKD. This CDR3 has 15 residues. Written as DNA, the CDR3 is TGTGCCTGTGACAGCTTGGGGGGCTACACCGGTAAACTCATCTTT. Residues: CACDSLGGYTGKLIF.

This clone was found many times. This DNA translates differently at residue 12 from the TCRdb protein, which is that of a much larger clone; a read error is likely, and the protein shown is the DNA's own translation. The chain is built from TRDV2 and TRDJ1; D uncertain. The germline CDR1 and CDR2 sequences are GEAIGNYY and EKD. CDR3 size: 14 residues. CDR3 in DNA: TGTGCCTGTGACACGGTTCTTACCACCGATAAACCCATCTTT. This translates into CACDTVLTTDKPIF.

A few counts support this clone. A read error likely explains why the TCRdb protein, taken from a much larger clone, differs from this DNA's translation at residue 17; the protein shown is translated from the DNA. The chain is built from TRDV1 and TRDJ1, with D possibly being TRDD2 (5 bases). The CDR3 sequence is 21 residues long. Per germline, CDR1 TSWWSYY and CDR2 QGS. Here the CDR3 reads CALGPRRSRVDPTSYTNKLIF. The DNA of the CDR3 is TGTGCTCTTGGTCCTAGGAGGTCCCGGGTCGACCCGACCTCGTACACCAATAAACTCATCTTT.

On this clone itself: TCRdb's listed protein matches a much larger clone and diverges from this DNA's translation at residue 3, likely through a read error; the protein shown comes from the DNA. The rearrangement links TRDV1 to TRDJ1; tentative D call: TRDD3 (5 bases). CDR3 size: 18 residues. CDR1 and CDR2 (germline): TSWWSYY, QGS. The CDR3 sequence is CAFGELRLLGDYTDKLIF. CDR3 nucleotide sequence: TGTGCTTTTGGGGAACTGCGGCTACTCGGGGACTACACCGATAAACTCATCTTT.

This clone has ten or more counts. TCRdb assigns this DNA the protein of a much larger clone, which departs from its translation at residue 7; this likely reflects a read error, and the protein shown comes from translating the DNA. The rearrangement links TRDV2 to TRDJ1; D uncertain. The CDR3 is made up of 16 amino acids. Germline V gene data show CDR1 as GEAIGNYY and CDR2 as EKD. V lost 3 bases and J 0 bases, leaving 16 bases between the germline ends. CDR3 sequence: CACDGVARSNTDKLIF. The CDR3 coding sequence is TGTGCCTGTGACGGGGTGGCCCGATCCAACACCGATAAACTCATCTTT.

This clone was detected only a few times. A far larger clone lies a single base away; this is likely a read error. Other DNA sequences in this sample translate to the same CDR3. This chain joins TRDV2 and TRDJ1; 7 bases map to TRDD3. Because TCRdb records no J gene, it was assigned here through a match of the DNA to germline. The CDR3 totals 18 residues. CDR1 is GEAIGNYY, CDR2 EKD, per germline. Losses at the gene ends were 3 bases for V and 3 bases for J; bases not matched to a gene: 18. CDR3 coding DNA: TGTGCCTGTGACCAGCTAAGTACTGGAGGATACGCTCCCGATAAACTCATCTTT. As protein: CACDQLSTGGYAPDKLIF.

To note about this clone: TCRdb attributes to this sequence the protein of a much larger clone, which differs from the DNA translation at residue 9; a read error is likely, and the protein displayed is translated from the DNA. This chain joins TRDV2 and TRDJ1, with 8 bases lining up with TRDD3. TCRdb carries no J gene annotation; the J gene was assigned here by matching the DNA with germline. The CDR3 is 15 amino acids. J gave up 4 bases and V 3 bases, and 9 bases lay outside the gene matches. Germline V lookup: CDR1 GEAIGNYY, CDR2 EKD. In DNA form, the CDR3 reads TGTGCCTGTGACTCGGTGGGGGATCCGCTCGATAAACTCATCTTT. The encoded protein is CACDSVGDPLDKLIF.